The entry below gives a single T cell receptor (beta chain) sequence along with its context. Antigen: not known. These data belong to a study of T cells in localized non-small cell lung cancer. Study-wide findings and caveats: There was higher T cell clonality in uninvolved adjacent lung than in tumor, and it was highest there. For the top 100 tumor clones, a median around 61 also appeared in adjacent lung.

TCRdb's table, derived via immunoSEQ multiplex PCR, lists solely in-frame clones and lacks some. The sample contains 53,000 or so clones, roughly 84% of which appear only once. Germline V CDR1 and CDR2: SGHVS, FNYEAQ. V was pared by 1 base and J by 5 bases, with 11 bases between. The CDR3 has 14 residues. Source: peripheral blood mononuclear cells, taken before any cancer treatment. The chain uses TRBV7-6 and TRBJ2-5; D may match TRBD1 or TRBD2 (5 bases each). The TCR originated in a man aged 35 to 70 with stage III lung adenocarcinoma. The CDR3 region is CASSLGRGQETQYF. CDR3 nucleotides: TGTGCCAGCAGCTTAGGACGGGGCCAGGAGACCCAGTACTTC.